This TCR beta chain was recorded in a study of blood T cell repertoires in COVID-19. CDR1 is MNHNY, CDR2 SVGAGI, per germline (reference sequence). The CDR3 has 15 residues. V lost 0 bases and J lost 0, with 8 bases in between. Profiled with immunoSEQ multiplex PCR; TCRdb holds only in-frame clones, not every one. The table has some 160,000 clones, approximately 80% seen once. The TCR comes from a man between 65 and 85 years old who had recovered from COVID-19. This rearrangement joins TRBV6-6 to TRBJ1-1, with a weak D call TRBD1 (5 bases). Material for sequencing was peripheral blood. The CDR3 sequence: CASSYSRTLNTEAFF. The CDR3, as DNA: TGTGCCAGCAGTTACTCGCGGACATTGAACACTGAAGCTTTCTTT.